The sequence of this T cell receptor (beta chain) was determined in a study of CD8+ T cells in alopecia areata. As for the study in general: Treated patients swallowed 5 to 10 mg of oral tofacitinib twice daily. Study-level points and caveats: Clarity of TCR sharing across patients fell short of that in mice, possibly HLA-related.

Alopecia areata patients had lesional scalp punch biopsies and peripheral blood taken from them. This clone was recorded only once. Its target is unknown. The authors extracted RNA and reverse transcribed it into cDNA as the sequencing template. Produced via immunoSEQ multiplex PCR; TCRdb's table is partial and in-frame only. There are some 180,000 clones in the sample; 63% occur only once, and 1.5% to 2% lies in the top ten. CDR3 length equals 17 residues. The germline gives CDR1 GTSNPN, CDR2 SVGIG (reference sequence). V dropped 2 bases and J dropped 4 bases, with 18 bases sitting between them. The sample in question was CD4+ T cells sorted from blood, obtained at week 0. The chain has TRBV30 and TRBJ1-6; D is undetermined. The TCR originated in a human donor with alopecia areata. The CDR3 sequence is CAWSHRHQVAYNSPLHF. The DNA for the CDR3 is TGTGCCTGGAGTCACCGTCATCAAGTTGCGTATAATTCACCCCTCCACTTT.